These 27 T cell receptor beta chains originate from one sample sequenced in a study of T cells in Graves' hyperthyroidism and ophthalmopathy. TCR beta CDR3 regions were amplified from RNA. HTBI primers drove first-round RT-PCR of the TCR CDR3. TCRdb passed the multiplex PCR reads through MiXCR, listing each CDR3 protein once. The data show roughly 500,000 distinct CDR3 sequences, approximately 16% seen once. The sequenced sample consisted of blood. All receptors come from a woman aged 25 to 39 with Graves' ophthalmopathy.

The chain employs TRBV20-1 and TRBJ2-1, with 10 bases identical to TRBD2. This CDR3 contains 16 residues. The junction had 7 bases not matched to a gene; V was cut back by 4 bases and J by 1 base. From germline, CDR1 is DFQATT and CDR2 SNEGSKA (reference sequence). The DNA for the CDR3 is TGCAGTGCTATCTCGACTAGCGGGCCTTCCTACAATGAGCAGTTCTTC. Amino acids: CSAISTSGPSYNEQFF.

This clonotype was observed at least ten times. The chain is built from TRBV7-3 and TRBJ1-1, with TRBD1 matching over 7 bases. This CDR3 comprises 15 residues. Germline V gives CDR1 SGHTA, CDR2 FQGTGA. The V gene end was trimmed by 1 base and the J gene end by 1 base; junction bases not matched to a gene: 3. CDR3 DNA: TGTGCCAGCAGCTTAAAGGGGGCTGGGAACACTGAAGCTTTCTTT. This encodes CASSLKGAGNTEAFF.

This clonotype was seen more than once but under ten times. The chain couples TRBV3-1 to TRBJ1-1; D unresolved. Germline V lookup: CDR1 LGHDT, CDR2 YNNKEL (reference sequence). V dropped 4 bases and J dropped 5 bases, with 11 bases sitting between them. There are 13 residues in the CDR3. CDR3 sequence (DNA): TGTGCCAGCAGCCTCATCGCGGGTACTGAAGCTTTCTTT. Translation: CASSLIAGTEAFF.

The chain combines TRBV5-5 with TRBJ2-5; 9 bases are a match to TRBD2. Germline V lookup: CDR1 SGHKS, CDR2 YYEKEE (reference sequence). The trim removed 2 bases at V and 4 bases at J, leaving 9 bases unmatched. CDR3 length: 16 amino acids. The DNA for the CDR3 is TGTGCCAGCAGCTTAGGAAGGGGCGGGAGGGGAGAGACCCAGTACTTC. This translates into CASSLGRGGRGETQYF.

A few counts support this clonotype. This rearrangement joins TRBV4-1 to TRBJ2-1; D perhaps matches TRBD2 (6 bases). There are 17 residues in the CDR3. Looked up from germline, CDR1 is MGHRA and CDR2 is YSYEKL. Trimming stripped 0 bases from V and 6 bases from J, with 18 bases between. The CDR3 nucleotides read TGCGCCAGCAGCCAAGACGATAGGCGGAGGGTGGGCAATGAGCAGTTCTTC. Translation: CASSQDDRRRVGNEQFF.

This clonotype was picked up a small number of times. The genes are TRBV14 and TRBJ2-6; 13 nucleotides align to TRBD2. The germline V gene encodes CDR1 SGHDN and CDR2 FVKESK. The V gene end was trimmed by 0 bases and the J gene end by 1 base; junction bases not matched to a gene: 12. The CDR3 spans 22 residues. CDR3 loop: CASSQDRLAGGSRLSGANVLTF. In DNA, the CDR3 is TGTGCCAGCAGCCAAGATCGACTAGCGGGAGGTAGTCGGTTGTCTGGGGCCAACGTCCTGACTTTC. Drawing the rest from reference TRBV14 and TRBJ2-6, the complete variable domain is EAGVTQFPSHSVIEKGQTVTLRCDPISGHDNLYWYRRVMGKEIKFLLHFVKESKQDESGMPNNRFLAERTGGTYSTLKVQPAELEDSGVYFCASSQDRLAGGSRLSGANVLTFGAGSRLTVL.

In this sample, this clonotype turned up many times. This rearrangement joins TRBV28 to TRBJ1-1; D call uncertain. The CDR3 consists of 14 residues. Germline CDR1 MDHEN, CDR2 SYDVKM. Trimming took off 1 base at V and 4 bases at J, with 10 bases between the two ends. The CDR3 bases are TGTGCCAGCAGTTTATTGGGCGCAAGCACTGAAGCTTTCTTT. It is translated as CASSLLGASTEAFF.

The sample holds many counts of this clonotype. The chain has TRBV7-8 and TRBJ2-3; D not resolved. Germline CDR1 is SGHVS and CDR2 is FQNEAQ. This CDR3 comprises 13 residues. Trimming stripped 1 base from V and 3 bases from J, with 5 bases between. DNA for the CDR3: TGTGCCAGCAGCTTAGTGCTGACAGATACGCAGTATTTT. Translating it yields CASSLVLTDTQYF.

This clonotype was detected ten times or more. The V gene is TRBV6-2 or TRBV6-3, the J gene TRBJ1-1; no firm D call. Trimming shortened V by 0 bases and J by 4 bases, and 18 bases separated the two germline ends. The CDR3 totals 17 residues. Germline CDR1 and CDR2: MNHEY and SVGEGT. The CDR3 is CASSYSRRSPWRTEAFF. CDR3 bases: TGTGCCAGCAGTTACTCCCGAAGAAGCCCCTGGCGCACTGAAGCTTTCTTT.

This clonotype was detected many times. This chain links TRBV7-9 with TRBJ2-3, with D tentatively TRBD2 (6 bases). The V gene lost 0 bases and the J gene lost 6 bases, with 13 bases spanning the gap. Germline V gene data show CDR1 as SEHNR and CDR2 as FQNEAQ (reference sequence). This CDR3 is built from 15 residues. The CDR3 DNA follows: TGTGCCAGCAGCTTAGCAGGATGGAGGGAGGATACGCAGTATTTT. The encoded protein is CASSLAGWREDTQYF.

V usage is TRBV6-2 or TRBV6-3 and J usage is TRBJ1-3; D unresolved. CDR1 MNHEY and CDR2 SVGEGT come from the germline V gene. V dropped 6 bases and J dropped 0 bases, with 3 bases sitting between them. The CDR3 totals 12 residues. As DNA, the CDR3 is TGTGCCAGCAGCGGCTCTGGAAACACCATATATTTT. Amino acid sequence: CASSGSGNTIYF.

This clonotype was seen a handful of times. The rearrangement uses TRBV18 and TRBJ1-5, with 7 bases lining up with TRBD1. The CDR3 has 14 residues. V was clipped by 8 bases and J by 3 bases; unmatched bases: 7. Germline lookup yields CDR1 KGHSH and CDR2 LQKENI. CDR3 DNA: TGTGCCAGCCGCATACAGGGGAACAATCAGCCCCAGCATTTT. Translated: CASRIQGNNQPQHF.

V gene TRBV7-9 combines with J gene TRBJ2-7; 8 bases align to TRBD1. The CDR3 consists of 16 residues. V gave up 4 bases and J gave up 0 bases; unmatched junction bases: 8. Germline assignment: CDR1 SEHNR and CDR2 FQNEAQ (reference sequence). For the CDR3, the DNA is TGTGCCAGCAGCTCATTCCGGGACAGGAGCTCCTACGAGCAGTACTTC. This codes for CASSSFRDRSSYEQYF.

This clonotype was seen only a few times. The V and J genes are TRBV19 and TRBJ1-5; D gene ambiguous. The CDR3 totals 17 residues. The V gene's germline CDR1 is LNHDA and CDR2 SQIVND (reference sequence). Trimming removed 1 base at V and 1 base at J, with 14 bases between. The CDR3 reads CASSIVVPGLSNQPQHF. CDR3 bases: TGTGCCAGTAGTATAGTAGTACCGGGTCTAAGCAATCAGCCCCAGCATTTT.

Ten or more counts support this clonotype. This rearrangement joins TRBV29-1 to TRBJ2-3; 11 bases are a match to TRBD2. CDR1 and CDR2 (germline): SQVTM, ANQGSEA. CDR3 length: 15 residues. The trim removed 7 bases at V and 2 bases at J, leaving 8 bases unmatched. The CDR3 coding sequence is TGCAGCGCGCTTCCGGGACTAGCGGACACAGATACGCAGTATTTT. Translating it yields CSALPGLADTDTQYF.

This clonotype appeared many times. A read error may account for a junction end that differs from germline. The chain's CDR3 is CSARGGRKVAGFYGQYF. CDR3 DNA sequence: TGCAGTGCTAGAGGAGGGCGCAAGGTAGCGGGGTTCTACGGGCAGTACTTC. This chain joins TRBV20-1 and TRBJ2-7; 8 bases are shared with TRBD2. The CDR3 is made up of 17 amino acids. Germline V CDR1 and CDR2: DFQATT, SNEGSKA (reference sequence).

To note about this clonotype: A much larger clone differs by one base, so this may be a read error. The V and J genes are TRBV5-5 and TRBJ1-5; 7 nucleotides align to TRBD1. This CDR3 is built from 15 residues. Germline loops: CDR1 SGHKS, CDR2 YYEKEE (reference sequence). In nucleotides, the CDR3 is TGTGCCAGCAGCGAAGGGGGCAGGACTAATCAGCCCCATCATTTT. Residues: CASSEGGRTNQPHHF.

This clonotype was recorded at least ten times. The rearrangement uses TRBV28 and TRBJ2-7; TRBD2 aligns across 11 bases. CDR3 length equals 15 residues. Germline CDR1 and CDR2: MDHEN and SYDVKM. Germline trimming cut 8 bases from V and 3 bases from J; bases unmatched to any gene: 9. The CDR3 region has the DNA TGTGCCAGCTGGGCCACTAGCGGGAGTATCTACGAGCAGTACTTC. Protein sequence: CASWATSGSIYEQYF.

This clonotype appeared many times. The rearrangement joins TRBV2 to TRBJ2-2; 8 bases are a match to TRBD1. The V and J ends lost 6 bases and 6 bases, in that order; junction bases with no gene match: 6. The CDR3 covers 14 residues. The germline V gene has CDR1 SNHLY and CDR2 FYNNEI. The CDR3 loop is CASRDRDGAGELFF. CDR3 nucleotide sequence: TGTGCCAGCAGGGACAGGGATGGTGCCGGGGAGCTGTTTTTT.

In its sample, this clonotype was seen a few times. The J gene is TRBJ1-2, the V gene TRBV7-9, with TRBD1 identical over 10 bases. Germline CDR1 reads SEHNR; CDR2 reads FQNEAQ (reference sequence). The CDR3 runs 17 residues. Trimming removed 1 base from V and 4 bases from J; junction bases left unmatched: 9. This CDR3 is CASSLVGQGRFFYGYTF. The CDR3 DNA reads TGTGCCAGCAGCTTAGTGGGACAGGGGAGATTCTTCTATGGCTACACCTTC. Complete variable domain (other parts from reference TRBV7-9 and TRBJ1-2): DTGVSQNPRHKITKRGQNVTFRCDPISEHNRLYWYRQTLGQGPEFLTYFQNEAQLEKSRLLSDRFSAERPKGSFSTLEIQRTEQGDSAMYLCASSLVGQGRFFYGYTFGSGTRLTVV.

This clonotype was detected a few times. The rearrangement links TRBV20-1 to TRBJ2-7; D not resolved. Trimming pared 0 bases from V and 7 bases from J, leaving 13 bases between. This CDR3 has 13 amino acids. Looked up from germline, CDR1 is DFQATT and CDR2 is SNEGSKA (reference sequence). This CDR3 is CSARDQSALEQYF. CDR3 in DNA: TGCAGTGCTAGAGATCAGTCCGCCTTGGAGCAGTACTTC.

The gene calls are TRBV27 and TRBJ1-5, with TRBD1 matching 7 bases. Germline trimming cut 1 base from V and 4 bases from J; bases unmatched to any gene: 10. The germline V gene encodes CDR1 MNHEY and CDR2 SMNVEV (reference sequence). The CDR3 covers 17 residues. DNA for the CDR3: TGTGCCAGCAGTTTATACCCCAGGGGGGGGAATAATCAGCCCCAGCATTTT. Its protein is CASSLYPRGGNNQPQHF.

This clonotype has a count of ten or more. The V gene is TRBV11-2, the J gene TRBJ2-7, with a weak D call TRBD2 (6 bases). V lost 3 bases and J 3 bases, leaving 9 bases between the germline ends. Per germline, CDR1 SGHAT and CDR2 FQNNGV. The CDR3 runs 13 residues. CDR3 loop: CASSLGLRYEQYF. The CDR3 nucleotides are TGTGCCAGCAGCTTGGGACTTCGCTACGAGCAGTACTTC.

The rearrangement links TRBV4-3 to TRBJ1-4; TRBD1 might be the D (6 bases). The V gene's germline CDR1 is LGHNA and CDR2 YSLEER. V lost 3 bases and J 6 bases, leaving 20 bases between the germline ends. The CDR3 totals 17 residues. In DNA form, the CDR3 reads TGCGCCAGCAGCCACGATTTAAGGACAGCGAGGGATGAAAAACTGTTTTTT. Translated: CASSHDLRTARDEKLFF.

The chain is built from TRBV7-9 and TRBJ1-1; D ambiguous. V lost 1 base and J 7 bases, leaving 7 bases between the germline ends. The CDR3 sequence is 12 residues long. Germline CDR1 reads SEHNR; CDR2 reads FQNEAQ (reference sequence). The chain's CDR3 is CASSLVDLEAFF. CDR3 sequence (DNA): TGTGCCAGCAGCTTAGTGGACCTTGAAGCTTTCTTT.

This clonotype was seen more than once but under ten times. The V call is TRBV10-3, the J call TRBJ2-2, with TRBD1 identical over 9 bases. The CDR3 is made up of 17 amino acids. The ends lost 0 bases at V and 4 bases at J; junction bases unmatched: 6. CDR1 is ENHRY, CDR2 SYGVKD, per germline. CDR3 coding DNA: TGTGCCATCAGTGAGTCGGACAGGGGAGAGGGCACCGGGGAGCTGTTTTTT. Its protein is CAISESDRGEGTGELFF.

The table lists this clonotype with many counts. The chain has TRBV27 and TRBJ2-1; D uncertain. The CDR3 runs to 14 residues. Germline CDR1 and CDR2: MNHEY and SMNVEV (reference sequence). V shed 8 bases and J shed 0 bases, with 11 bases lying between them. The CDR3 sequence is CASRPPYSYNEQFF. DNA for the CDR3: TGTGCCAGCCGCCCTCCTTACTCCTACAATGAGCAGTTCTTC.